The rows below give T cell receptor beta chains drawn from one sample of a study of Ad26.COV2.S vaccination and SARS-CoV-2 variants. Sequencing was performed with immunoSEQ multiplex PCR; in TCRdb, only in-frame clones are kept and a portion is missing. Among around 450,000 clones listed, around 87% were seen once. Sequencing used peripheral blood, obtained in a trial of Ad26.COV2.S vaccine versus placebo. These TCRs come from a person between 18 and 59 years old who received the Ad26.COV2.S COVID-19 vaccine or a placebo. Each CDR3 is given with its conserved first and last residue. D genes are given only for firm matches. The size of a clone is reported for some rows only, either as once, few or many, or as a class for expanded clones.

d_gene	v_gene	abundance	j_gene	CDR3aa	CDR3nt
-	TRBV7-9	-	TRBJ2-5	CASSLGGLETQYF	TGTGCCAGCAGCTTAGGGGGGTTGGAGACCCAGTACTTC
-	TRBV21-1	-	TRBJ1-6	CASSSPQGALSPLHF	TGTGCCAGCAGCTCCCCACAGGGGGCGCTTTCACCCCTCCACTTT
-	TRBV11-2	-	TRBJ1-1	CASSFGTSVAEAFF	TGTGCCAGCAGCTTTGGGACATCCGTCGCTGAAGCTTTCTTT
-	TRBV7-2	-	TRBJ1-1	CASSLVAEMWAFF	TGTGCCAGCAGCTTAGTCGCGGAGATGTGGGCTTTCTTT
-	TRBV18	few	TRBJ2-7	CASSPVGAPTHEQYF	TGTGCCAGCTCACCAGTGGGGGCCCCGACCCACGAGCAGTACTTC
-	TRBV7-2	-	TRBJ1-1	CASSQDGRNTEAFF	TGTGCCAGCAGCCAGGACGGGAGAAACACTGAAGCTTTCTTT
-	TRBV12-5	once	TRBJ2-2	CASGLVEREHTGELFF	TGTGCTAGTGGTTTGGTAGAGAGGGAACACACCGGGGAGCTGTTTTTT
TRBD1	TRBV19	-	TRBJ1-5	CASSRGQFNQPQHF	TGTGCCAGTAGTCGGGGACAGTTCAATCAGCCCCAGCATTTT
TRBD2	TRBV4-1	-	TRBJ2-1	CASSQEVDRGGAIDEQFF	TGCGCCAGCAGCCAAGAAGTCGACCGCGGGGGGGCAATCGATGAGCAGTTCTTC
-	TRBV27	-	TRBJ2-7	CASSLSISGYEQYF	TGTGCCAGCAGTTTATCTATTAGCGGATACGAGCAGTACTTC
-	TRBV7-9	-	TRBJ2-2	CASRPKGHPSRTGELFF	TGTGCCAGCAGGCCCAAGGGACACCCCTCACGGACCGGGGAGCTGTTTTTT
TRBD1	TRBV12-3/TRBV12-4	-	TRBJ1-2	CASSFRDRGGYTF	TGTGCCAGCAGTTTCCGGGACAGAGGTGGCTACACCTTC
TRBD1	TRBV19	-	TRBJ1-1	CASSTTLQGARTEAFF	TGTGCCAGTAGTACAACCCTACAGGGGGCGCGAACTGAAGCTTTCTTT
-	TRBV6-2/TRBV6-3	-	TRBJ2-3	CASSYSETDTQYF	TGTGCCAGCAGTTACTCGGAGACAGATACGCAGTATTTT
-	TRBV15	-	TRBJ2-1	CATSRVVSGSYNEQFF	TGTGCCACCAGCAGAGTTGTCAGCGGTTCCTACAATGAGCAGTTCTTC
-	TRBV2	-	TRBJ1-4	CASSDGKDPVNEKLFF	TGTGCCAGCAGTGATGGAAAGGATCCGGTGAATGAAAAACTGTTTTTT
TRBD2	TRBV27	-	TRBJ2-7	CASSLSLAGGYEQYF	TGTGCCAGCAGTTTATCGCTAGCGGGGGGGTACGAGCAGTACTTC